This T cell receptor (beta chain) was recorded in a study of cytomegalovirus exposure and HLA in healthy donors. Whole-study findings and limits: Being productive about 87% or about 30% of the time was typical of most TCR beta V segments in an earlier analysis. Among the sequence variants, a highly shared cluster was likely an artifact of sequencing. The study designated over 150 TCR beta chains cytomegalovirus-associated.

Healthy bone marrow donors formed the donor group. Vbeta (60) and Jbeta (13) primers were used in the PCR. Clones were read by immunoSEQ multiplex PCR, and TCRdb kept only the in-frame ones, dropping some. The table lists 200,000 or so clones, about 89% of them singletons. About this clone itself: Its antigen is as yet unknown.

The CDR3 spans 11 residues. Trimming took off 0 bases at V and 8 bases at J, with 7 bases between the two ends. Per the germline V gene, CDR1 is DFQATT and CDR2 is SNEGSKA (reference sequence). The chain carries TRBV20-1 and TRBJ1-2; D call uncertain. Sequenced input: PBMCs. The sequence was obtained from a man aged 30 to 39 in good health and CMV-seronegative. Written as DNA, the CDR3 is TGCAGTGCTAGAGATCGTTTGGGCTACACCTTC. This translates into CSARDRLGYTF.